One sample yielded the 5 T cell receptor beta chains listed below, sequenced in a study of T cells in Graves' hyperthyroidism and ophthalmopathy. RNA transcripts provided the source from which TCR beta CDR3 regions were amplified. TCR CDR3 regions were first amplified by RT-PCR with HTBI primers. TCRdb redid the calling of the multiplex PCR reads with MiXCR, one entry per CDR3 protein. This sample has hundreds of thousands of distinct CDR3 sequences; around 45% occur once, and the top ten carry just under 8.5%. The specimen sequenced was peripheral blood or thyroid tissue (not recorded which). These receptors were collected from a woman under 30 with Graves' hyperthyroidism.

The chain recombines TRBV15 with TRBJ2-2; 12 positions agree with TRBD2. CDR3 size: 17 residues. Unmatched junction bases numbered 2, after V lost 3 bases and J lost 0 bases. The germline V gene encodes CDR1 LNHNV and CDR2 YYDKDF (reference sequence). The CDR3 spells CATSRSSGRANTGELFF. CDR3 nucleotide sequence: TGTGCCACCAGCAGGTCTAGCGGGAGGGCGAACACCGGGGAGCTGTTTTTT.

This clonotype was detected a few times. J is TRBJ2-7 and V is TRBV7-9; D perhaps matches TRBD1 (6 bases). CDR3 size: 16 residues. Germline V gene lookup returns CDR1 SEHNR and CDR2 FQNEAQ (reference sequence). V was cut by 5 bases and J by 4 bases, with 21 bases left in between. The CDR3: CASSPASGVARYEQYF. The CDR3 region has the DNA TGTGCCAGCAGCCCCGCATCAGGGGTAGCGAGGTACGAGCAGTACTTC. Full variable domain (outside the CDR3, taken from reference TRBV7-9 and TRBJ2-7): DTGVSQNPRHKITKRGQNVTFRCDPISEHNRLYWYRQTLGQGPEFLTYFQNEAQLEKSRLLSDRFSAERPKGSFSTLEIQRTEQGDSAMYLCASSPASGVARYEQYFGPGTRLTVT.

The rearrangement joins TRBV9 to TRBJ1-4; D gene uncertain. From germline, CDR1 is SGDLS and CDR2 YYNGEE. The CDR3 extends over 16 amino acids. The V and J ends lost 0 bases and 5 bases respectively, with 14 bases between them. The CDR3 here is CASSVGWGDGNEKLFF. The CDR3 DNA is TGTGCCAGCAGCGTAGGTTGGGGAGACGGGAATGAAAAACTGTTTTTT.

This clonotype was counted at least ten times. The chain carries TRBV7-8 and TRBJ1-6; D may be TRBD1 (6 bases). The V end was cut by 5 bases, the J end by 14 bases, with 19 bases between. This CDR3 spans 14 amino acids. Per the germline V gene, CDR1 is SGHVS and CDR2 is FQNEAQ. The CDR3 DNA reads TGTGCCAGCAGCCTCCTGAGGTCCCAGGGGACCCTCCACTTT. Its translation: CASSLLRSQGTLHF.

To note about this clonotype: Possible read error: a much larger clone is one base away. The chain employs TRBV24-1 and TRBJ1-1, with 8 bases that match TRBD1. Germline lookup yields CDR1 KGHDR and CDR2 SFDVKD. The CDR3 spans 14 residues. The CDR3 nucleotides read TGTGCCACCTCAGGGGGCCCACGAAACACTGAAACTTTCTTT. Translating it yields CATSGGPRNTETFF.